This paragraph reports one T cell receptor (beta chain). What it recognizes is unknown. This CDR3 comprises 14 residues. The ends were cut back, 4 bases at V and 6 bases at J, with 15 bases in the middle. CDR1 is MGHRA, CDR2 YSYEKL, per germline. The data were obtained in a study of lymphopenia after photon versus proton radiotherapy. Sequencing was performed with immunoSEQ multiplex PCR; in TCRdb, only in-frame clones are kept and a portion is missing. The sample carries tens of thousands of clones, roughly nine tenths recorded once. Points from the study as a whole: Relative stability marked proton patients; photon patients lost diversity and naive cells. Post-nadir diversity loss with photons came from oligoclonal expansion, particularly CD8+ Temra cells.

The J gene is TRBJ1-1, the V gene TRBV4-1; no definite D call. Sequenced here: peripheral blood, sampled from a patient treated with photon-based radiotherapy. The receptor's source is a woman aged 50 to 60 with cholangiocarcinoma. CDR3 amino acids: CASSPSEGYAEAFF. In nucleotides, the CDR3 is TGCGCCAGCAGCCCCAGCGAAGGGTACGCTGAAGCTTTCTTT.